This T cell receptor (beta chain) was captured in a study of T cells expressing NK-cell markers (dated by TCRdb to between 2020 and 2021). Background for the entire study: Eight donors provided sorted CD3+CD56+NKG2C+, CD3+CD56+NKG2C- and CD3+CD56-NKG2C+ T-cell subsets, whose TCR beta-chain repertoires were profiled. The eight sequenced donors were randomly selected healthy volunteers, three men and five women. Among the eight sequenced donors, only one was HCMV-seronegative, while the other seven were HCMV-seropositive. The libraries were sequenced on Illumina HiSeq 2000/2500, MiSeq or NextSeq, producing 2 x 150 bp reads. General conclusions and limits of the study: Whether the expanded NKG2C-expressing T cell clones were specific for HCMV antigens remained unclear. For roughly six donors, the dominant CD3+CD56+NKG2C+ clonotypes were among the top 10 CD8+ clonotypes and accounted for roughly 1.0-7.5% of CD8+ T cells. Those dominant clonotypes were again the most abundant among CD3+CD56-NKG2C+ cells in a handful of donors, at about 25-60.1%.

A commercial ELISA kit detecting HCMV-specific IgG in serum was used to determine HCMV serostatus. Ficoll density gradient centrifugation was used to isolate peripheral blood mononuclear cells from blood. The CDR3 sequence holds 15 residues, the cysteine and phenylalanine included. DNA was not recorded. From the germline V gene, CDR1 is LGHNT and CDR2 is FRNRAP. The sequencer listed for this sample is Illumina HiSeq 2000. 5'RACE template switching, by which a universal primer site and unique molecular identifiers were added, was used to make TCR beta cDNA libraries. Priming for cDNA synthesis came from the TCR beta constant segment, and two successive PCR amplification steps followed. For the original study's pipeline: MIGEC handled demultiplexing of the reads and grouping by UMI, while MiTCR was used to assemble and quantify clonotypes. To remove erroneous sequences, TCR cDNA sequences were retained only when supported by two or more reads. The tcR package was used for downstream repertoire analysis, with clonotypes matched between fractions based on CDR3 nucleotide sequence plus V segment. VDJmatch was used to annotate antigen specificity against VDJdb, with one amino acid substitution allowed in CDR3. TCRdb reanalyzed the reads, keeping one entry per CDR3 protein sequence and omitting DNA. For this entry, the V and J calls and clone size follow TCRdb and not the study's own pipeline. This sample's listing comprises about 180,000 distinct CDR3 sequences. The ten most abundant clones make up about 18% of the sample.

On this clonotype: Its antigen is still unknown.

The sequencing input was blood T cells: a sorted CD56 or NKG2C T cell subset, CD4+ or CD8+ T cells, or bulk PBMC T cells (not recorded which). The receptor was derived from a woman between 18 and 69 years old in good health. Rearrangement joined TRBV12-5 to TRBJ1-2; TCRdb selects TRBD1, and the lack of DNA leaves this call unchecked. Here the CDR3 is given as CASGFATGGTRGYTF.